This is a list of T cell receptor beta chains from one sample in a study of CD8+CD57+ T cells in acquired aplastic anemia. TCRdb used MiXCR to reprocess the reads, holding one entry per CDR3 protein. The sample lists about 470,000 distinct CDR3 sequences, approximately 33% occurring once. Sequencing used sorted CD4+, CD8+, or CD8+CD57+ T cells (not recorded which) from PBMCs. The receptors here all came from a human donor with aplastic anemia. CDR3s include the opening cysteine and the closing phenylalanine or tryptophan. Each record gives: D gene, V gene, clone size, J gene, CDR3 DNA, CDR3 protein. The D gene is left open where the match is weak. The size of a clone is reported for some rows only, either as once, few or many, or as a class for expanded clones.

>.|TRBV19|.|TRBJ1-2
TGTGCCAGCAGCTCCGGGACGGCGGCTAACTATGGCTACACCTTC
CASSSGTAANYGYTF
>.|TRBV19|many|TRBJ2-5
TGTGCCAGTAGTATGGGAACAGGGACAGAGACCCAGTACTTC
CASSMGTGTETQYF
>.|TRBV2|.|TRBJ2-3
TGTGCCAGCAGTTTAAGGTTACCTGAAGATACGCAGTATTTT
CASSLRLPEDTQYF
>.|TRBV9|many|TRBJ1-2
TGTGCCAGCAGCGTTTCAGGGTTCTATGGCTACACCTTC
CASSVSGFYGYTF
>.|TRBV14|.|TRBJ1-2
TGTGCCAGCTTAGAGGGGGTAGGGTATGGCTACACCTTC
CASLEGVGYGYTF
>TRBD1|TRBV19|.|TRBJ1-5
TGTGCCAGCAGCCACCCGCCTGGGACAGGGAATCAGCCCCAGCATTTT
CASSHPPGTGNQPQHF
>.|TRBV10-3|.|TRBJ1-5
TGTGCCATCAGTGTGGAACCAGTCCCCAATCAGCCCCAGCATTTT
CAISVEPVPNQPQHF
>.|TRBV12-3/TRBV12-4|.|TRBJ1-5
TGTGCCAGCAGTTTACGACACGACAATCAGCCCCAGCATTTT
CASSLRHDNQPQHF
>.|TRBV5-6|few|TRBJ2-1
TGTGCCAGCAGTCATTCTCTGGGAAGCTCCTACAATGAGCAGTTCTTC
CASSHSLGSSYNEQFF
>TRBD2|TRBV7-8|many|TRBJ2-1
TGTGCCAGCAGCTTAGGAGCGGGAGGGAACAATGAGCAGTTCTTC
CASSLGAGGNNEQFF
>TRBD1|TRBV2|many|TRBJ1-3
TGTGCCAGCGGCGGGACAGGGGGAGGCACCATATATTTT
CASGGTGGGTIYF
>TRBD2|TRBV14|few|TRBJ2-5
TGTGCCAGCTCCCAGGGACTAGCGGGGGCCAAACAAGAGACCCAGTACTTC
CASSQGLAGAKQETQYF
>TRBD1|TRBV2|many|TRBJ1-1
TGTGCCAGCACCATACAGGGGGTAAACACTGAAGCTTTCTTT
CASTIQGVNTEAFF
>TRBD1|TRBV30|.|TRBJ1-1
TGTGCCTGGAGTGAGACAGGGGGCTATACTGAAGCTTTCTTT
CAWSETGGYTEAFF
>.|TRBV5-1|.|TRBJ2-7
TGCGCCAGCACCCGAAATCCCGACTCCTACGAGCAGTACTTC
CASTRNPDSYEQYF
>TRBD2|TRBV5-1|.|TRBJ2-7
TGCGCCAGCAGCTTGGCGGTGGGGGGGACTTCCGACGAGCAGTACTTC
CASSLAVGGTSDEQYF
>TRBD1|TRBV6-1|few|TRBJ1-1
TGTGCCAGCAGTGAAGCCCTAGACAGGGCCACTGAAGCTTTCTTT
CASSEALDRATEAFF
>.|TRBV6-5|few|TRBJ1-2
TGTGCCAGCAGCCCCTCGAGGCAGGGGTTAAGGGGCTACACCTTC
CASSPSRQGLRGYTF
>TRBD1|TRBV20-1|many|TRBJ2-7
TGCAGTGCTTCAGGGGGTCTTGGGTCCTACGAGCAGTACTTC
CSASGGLGSYEQYF
>TRBD1|TRBV25-1|.|TRBJ1-5
TGTGCCAGCAGCGGGACAGGGTTGAGTCGCAATCAGCCCCAGCATTTT
CASSGTGLSRNQPQHF
>.|TRBV10-3|few|TRBJ2-7
TGTGCCATCAGTGTGGGTGACAGCCACGAGCAGTACTTC
CAISVGDSHEQYF
>TRBD2|TRBV6-1|.|TRBJ2-5
TGTGCCAGCAGTGACTATAGCGGGGTTAGGGAGACCCAGTACTTC
CASSDYSGVRETQYF
>.|TRBV6-1|.|TRBJ1-2
TGTGCCGGCACCGACTCACCCCGGACACCCTATGGCTACACCTTC
CAGTDSPRTPYGYTF
>.|TRBV28|.|TRBJ2-7
TGTGCCAGCAGTTCGCCGGGACACCCCTACGAGCAGTACTTC
CASSSPGHPYEQYF
>TRBD1|TRBV10-3|.|TRBJ1-5
TGTGCCATCAGTGGAGAACAGGGGGAGCCCCAGCATTTT
CAISGEQGEPQHF
>.|TRBV10-3|many|TRBJ2-2
TGTGCCATCAGTGGAACGGGGGCCTCCACCGGGGAGCTGTTTTTT
CAISGTGASTGELFF
>.|TRBV14|.|TRBJ2-1
TGTGCCAGCAGCCTAACCTGGTATGGGGATGAGCAGTTCTTC
CASSLTWYGDEQFF
>TRBD1|TRBV7-9|.|TRBJ1-1
TGTGCCAGCAGCCGAGGTGCTACAGGGGAAACTGAAGCTTTCTTT
CASSRGATGETEAFF
>.|TRBV7-2|many|TRBJ1-2
TGTGCCAGCAGCTTCGGAACTAACTATGGCTACACCTTC
CASSFGTNYGYTF
>.|TRBV7-9|.|TRBJ1-1
TGTGCCAGCAGCTTAGGGTCTGGGATAGTGAACACTGAAGCTTTCTTT
CASSLGSGIVNTEAFF
>TRBD1|TRBV29-1|few|TRBJ1-5
TGCAGCGCCGGACAGGGCTCGGGCGGTCAGCCCCAGCATTTT
CSAGQGSGGQPQHF
>TRBD1|TRBV6-1|once|TRBJ2-5
TGTGCCAGCAGCCCGACAGGGGCTTTCGAGACCCAGTACTTC
CASSPTGAFETQYF
>TRBD1|TRBV19|few|TRBJ2-2
TGTGCCAGTAGTTCTAAACCGGGACAGGGATCTGCCGGGGAGCTGTTTTTT
CASSSKPGQGSAGELFF
>TRBD1|TRBV7-2|many|TRBJ2-1
TGTGCCAGCAGCATCTGGACAGGCCAGCATGAGCAGTTCTTC
CASSIWTGQHEQFF
>.|TRBV2|many|TRBJ1-1
TGTGCCAGCAGTAATACAGCGAACACTGAAGCTTTCTTT
CASSNTANTEAFF
>TRBD1|TRBV12-3/TRBV12-4|.|TRBJ1-1
TGTGCCAGCAGTATAGGACAGGGGATAATCGCTGAAGCTTTCTTT
CASSIGQGIIAEAFF
>TRBD1|TRBV29-1|.|TRBJ2-1
TGCAGCGTTGAATCCGGGACAGGGATGAATGAGCAGTTCTTC
CSVESGTGMNEQFF
>.|TRBV15|many|TRBJ1-1
TGTGCCACCAGCAGAGTGGGAGGACTAGGCGCTTGGCTGAACACTGAAGCTTTCTTT
CATSRVGGLGAWLNTEAFF
>.|TRBV9|few|TRBJ2-7
TGTGCCAGCGAGACAGGGAGGGAGCAGTACTTC
CASETGREQYF
>.|TRBV24-1|many|TRBJ1-5
TGTGCCACCAGTGATCAAGGGAGACCCCCCCAGCATTTT
CATSDQGRPPQHF
>.|TRBV11-2|.|TRBJ2-3
TGTGCCTGCAAAGCAAAAAAGGAAACGGGAACTTACACAGATACGCAGTATTTT
CACKAKKETGTYTDTQYF
>.|TRBV20-1|.|TRBJ2-4
TGCAGTGCTAGAGATGGCGGGGCGCAGGCCAAAAACATTCAGTACTTC
CSARDGGAQAKNIQYF
>TRBD1|TRBV4-1|.|TRBJ1-2
TGCGCCAGCAGCCAAGATCCTACAGGGGGCAGTAACTATGGCTACACCTTC
CASSQDPTGGSNYGYTF
>.|TRBV9|many|TRBJ1-2
TGTGCCAGCAGCCCGGCGTTAGGGGGGGGATATGGCTACACCTTC
CASSPALGGGYGYTF
>.|TRBV6-1|.|TRBJ1-3
TGTGCCAGCACCAAAACCCCCACCTCTGGAAACACCATATATTTT
CASTKTPTSGNTIYF
>.|TRBV9|once|TRBJ1-2
TGTGCCAGCAGCGTAGTCCCAGGACCAACGGGTGGCTACACCTTC
CASSVVPGPTGGYTF
>.|TRBV6-2/TRBV6-3|.|TRBJ1-1
TGTGCCAGCAGAGTGGACGGGGGGCCGAACACTGAAGCTTTCTTC
CASRVDGGPNTEAFF
>.|TRBV15|many|TRBJ2-1
TGTGCCACCAGCAGAGATGCTCGGGATGAGCAGTTCTTC
CATSRDARDEQFF
>.|TRBV18|.|TRBJ1-1
TGTGCCAGCTCACCCGACGGGGGTACCACTGAAGCTTTCTTT
CASSPDGGTTEAFF
>TRBD2|TRBV20-1|.|TRBJ2-5
TGCAGTGCTAGTCTCCGTCTACTAGCGTCCCTTCAGACCCAGTACTTC
CSASLRLLASLQTQYF
>.|TRBV7-9|.|TRBJ2-5
TGTGCCAGCAGCTTAGATCAAGGCGGGGGCTGGGAGACCCAGTACTTC
CASSLDQGGGWETQYF
>TRBD2|TRBV10-2|many|TRBJ2-1
TGCGCCAGTAAGCGGGAGAGGTCCTACAATGAGCAGTTCTTC
CASKRERSYNEQFF
>TRBD1|TRBV30|.|TRBJ2-6
TGTGCCTGGAGTGTACTACGGGACAGGGTATTCTCTGGGGCCAACGTCCTGACTTTC
CAWSVLRDRVFSGANVLTF
>.|TRBV20-1|.|TRBJ1-1
TGCAGTGCTAGAGATACGGGGAGACCTCGGATGAACACTGAAGCTTTCTTT
CSARDTGRPRMNTEAFF
>TRBD2|TRBV10-2|many|TRBJ2-3
TGCGCCAGCAGGAAAGGGACTAGCCGATTCACAGATACGCAGTATTTT
CASRKGTSRFTDTQYF